This TCR beta chain was found in a study of T-cell reconstitution after alpha-beta-depleted transplantation in children. Only a few counts were recorded for this clonotype. Its antigen is not identified. Broader study findings: Newly produced T cells mostly provided counts and TCRbeta diversity after one year, as hyperexpanded clones declined. About two months after transplant, alpha-beta T cells reportedly came from several hundred expanded graft clones. The high TCRbeta diversity at day 60 in some patients came from surviving recipient T cells and thymic progenitors.

V lost 2 bases, J lost 7 bases, and 15 bases lay in between. The CDR3 spans 15 residues. Germline CDR1 reads MNHEY; CDR2 reads SVGAGI. Researchers prepared the TCRbeta library using unique molecular identifiers, the study reports. MiXCR, applied by TCRdb to the PCR reads, yields one record per CDR3 protein. This sample has approximately 120,000 distinct CDR3 sequences, with roughly 10% found just once. The sample was PBMCs, mostly from graft donor cells, taken 180 days after TCRalphabeta/CD19-depleted stem cell transplant. The chain recombines TRBV6-5 with TRBJ2-1; TRBD2 is a possible D gene (5 bases). This sequence originates from a girl less than two years old who had a stem cell transplant for combined immunodeficiency, so the T cells may come from the graft donor. CDR3 sequence reads: CASSYTRVVRNEQFF. The CDR3 region has the DNA TGTGCCAGCAGTTACACTAGAGTTGTTAGGAATGAGCAGTTCTTC.